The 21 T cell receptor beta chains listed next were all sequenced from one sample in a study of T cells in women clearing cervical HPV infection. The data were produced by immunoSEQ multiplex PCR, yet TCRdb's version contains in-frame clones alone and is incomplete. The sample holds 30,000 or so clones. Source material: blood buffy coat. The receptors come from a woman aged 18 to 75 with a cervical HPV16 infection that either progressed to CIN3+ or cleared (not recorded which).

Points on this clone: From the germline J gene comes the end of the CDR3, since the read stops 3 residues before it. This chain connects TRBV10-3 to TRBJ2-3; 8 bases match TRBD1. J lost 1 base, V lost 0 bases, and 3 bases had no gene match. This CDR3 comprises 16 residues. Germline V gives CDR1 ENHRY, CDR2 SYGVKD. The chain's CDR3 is CAISESETGGTDTQYF. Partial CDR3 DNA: TGTGCCATCAGTGAGTCGGAGACAGGGGGCACAGATACG.

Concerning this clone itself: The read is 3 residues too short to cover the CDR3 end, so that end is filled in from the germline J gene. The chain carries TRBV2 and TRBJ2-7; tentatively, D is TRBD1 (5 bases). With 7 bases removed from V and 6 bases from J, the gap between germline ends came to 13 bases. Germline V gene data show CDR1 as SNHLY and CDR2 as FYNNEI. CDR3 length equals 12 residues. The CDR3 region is CASKGPDREQYF. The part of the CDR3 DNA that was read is TGTGCCAGCAAGGGGCCGGATCGCGAG.

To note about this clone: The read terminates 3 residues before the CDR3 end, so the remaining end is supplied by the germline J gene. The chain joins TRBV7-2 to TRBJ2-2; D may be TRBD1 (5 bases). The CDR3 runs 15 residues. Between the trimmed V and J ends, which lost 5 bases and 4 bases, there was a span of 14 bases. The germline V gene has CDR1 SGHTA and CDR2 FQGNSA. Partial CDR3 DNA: TGTGCCAGCAGCCGCCAGGAAGGGGTCACCGGGGAG. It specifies CASSRQEGVTGE. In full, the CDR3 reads CASSRQEGVTGELFF.

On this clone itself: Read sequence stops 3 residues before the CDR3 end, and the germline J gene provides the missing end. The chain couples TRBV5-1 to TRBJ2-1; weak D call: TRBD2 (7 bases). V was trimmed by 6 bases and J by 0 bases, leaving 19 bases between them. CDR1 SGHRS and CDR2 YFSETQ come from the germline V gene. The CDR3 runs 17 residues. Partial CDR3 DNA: TGCGCCAGCACCTCCGGCGGGGGACAAAACTCCTACAATGAG. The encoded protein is CASTSGGGQNSYNE. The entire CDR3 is CASTSGGGQNSYNEQFF.

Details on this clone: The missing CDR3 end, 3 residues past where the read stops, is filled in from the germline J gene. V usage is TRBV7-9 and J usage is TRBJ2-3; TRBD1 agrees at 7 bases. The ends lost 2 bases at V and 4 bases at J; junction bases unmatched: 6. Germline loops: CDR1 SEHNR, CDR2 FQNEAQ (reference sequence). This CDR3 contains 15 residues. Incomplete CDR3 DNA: TGTGCCAGCAGCTTATCTTACACAGGGGCAGATACG. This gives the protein CASSLSYTGADT. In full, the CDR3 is CASSLSYTGADTQYF.

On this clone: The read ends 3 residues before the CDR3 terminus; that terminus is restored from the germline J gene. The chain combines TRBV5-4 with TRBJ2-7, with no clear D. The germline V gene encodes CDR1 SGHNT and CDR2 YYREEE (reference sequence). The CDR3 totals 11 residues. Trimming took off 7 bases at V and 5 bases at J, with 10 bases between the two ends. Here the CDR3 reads CASSTRDEQYF. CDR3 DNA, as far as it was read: TGTGCCAGCTCAACAAGGGACGAG.

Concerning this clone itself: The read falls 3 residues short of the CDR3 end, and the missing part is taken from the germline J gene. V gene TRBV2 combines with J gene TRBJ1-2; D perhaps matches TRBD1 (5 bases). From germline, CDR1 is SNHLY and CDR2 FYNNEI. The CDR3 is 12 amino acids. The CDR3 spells CAEGGDSRIYTF. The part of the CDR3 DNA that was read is TGTGCCGAGGGAGGGGACTCACGTATC.

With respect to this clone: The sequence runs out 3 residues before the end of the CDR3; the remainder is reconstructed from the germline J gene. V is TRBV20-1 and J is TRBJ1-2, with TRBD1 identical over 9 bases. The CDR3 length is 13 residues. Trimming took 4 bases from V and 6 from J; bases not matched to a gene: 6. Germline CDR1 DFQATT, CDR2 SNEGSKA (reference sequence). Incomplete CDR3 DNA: TGCAGTGCTAAACGTTGGACAGGGGATGGC. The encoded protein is CSAKRWTGDG. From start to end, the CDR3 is CSAKRWTGDGYTF.

CDR3 bases read: TGTGCCAGCAGGAAGACAGGGGCCGCGGGGGAGACC. It encodes CASRKTGAAGET. The CDR3 in full is CASRKTGAAGETQYF. The genes are TRBV2 and TRBJ2-5, with 8 bases identical to TRBD1. The read falls 3 residues short of the CDR3 end, and the missing part is taken from the germline J gene. V lost 6 bases and J lost 5; bases outside the gene matches: 11. The CDR3 totals 15 residues. Germline V gene lookup returns CDR1 SNHLY and CDR2 FYNNEI.

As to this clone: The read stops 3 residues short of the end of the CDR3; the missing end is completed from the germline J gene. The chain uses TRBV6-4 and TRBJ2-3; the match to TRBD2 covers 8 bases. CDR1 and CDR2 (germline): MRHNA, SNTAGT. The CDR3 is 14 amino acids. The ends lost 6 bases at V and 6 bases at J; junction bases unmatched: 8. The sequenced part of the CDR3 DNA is TGTGCCAGCAGCCCAGCGGGGGAGATGGATACG. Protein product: CASSPAGEMDT. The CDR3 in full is CASSPAGEMDTQYF.

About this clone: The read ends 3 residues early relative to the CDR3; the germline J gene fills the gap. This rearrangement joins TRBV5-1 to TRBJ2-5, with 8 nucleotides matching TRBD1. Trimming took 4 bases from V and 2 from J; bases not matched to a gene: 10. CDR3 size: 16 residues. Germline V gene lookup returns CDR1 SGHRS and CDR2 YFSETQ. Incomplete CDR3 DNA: TGCGCCAGCAGCCTGCCGCGAGGGACAGGTCAAGAGACC. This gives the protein CASSLPRGTGQET. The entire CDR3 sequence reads CASSLPRGTGQETQYF.

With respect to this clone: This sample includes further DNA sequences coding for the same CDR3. CDR3 residues: CSARDGGGEETQYF. The DNA read from the CDR3 is TGCAGTGCTAGAGATGGAGGAGGGGAAGAGACC. The V call is TRBV20-1, the J call TRBJ2-5; possible D gene TRBD2, 6 bases. The CDR3 end is not reached by the read, which stops 3 residues before it; the germline J gene fills it in. The germline V and J ends were trimmed by 0 bases and 3 bases, with 11 bases remaining between them. This CDR3 comprises 14 residues. Germline V gene lookup returns CDR1 DFQATT and CDR2 SNEGSKA (reference sequence).

Partial CDR3 DNA: TGTGCCAGCAGTAGCCCCCGGGGAGGAGAGACC. Its protein is CASSSPRGGET. The whole CDR3 sequence is CASSSPRGGETQYF. The chain carries TRBV7-3 and TRBJ2-5, with D perhaps TRBD2 (6 bases). Read sequence stops 3 residues before the CDR3 end, and the germline J gene provides the missing end. This CDR3 comprises 14 residues. V was clipped by 6 bases and J by 4 bases, with 15 bases between them. Germline-derived CDR1 and CDR2 are SGHTA and FQGTGA.

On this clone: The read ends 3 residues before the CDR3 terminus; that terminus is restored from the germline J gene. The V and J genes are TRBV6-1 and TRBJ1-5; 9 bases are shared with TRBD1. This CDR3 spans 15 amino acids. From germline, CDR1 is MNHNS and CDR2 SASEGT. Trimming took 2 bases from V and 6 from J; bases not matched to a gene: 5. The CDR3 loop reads CASSEYRGPSQPQHF. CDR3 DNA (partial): TGTGCCAGCAGTGAATACAGGGGGCCAAGTCAGCCC.

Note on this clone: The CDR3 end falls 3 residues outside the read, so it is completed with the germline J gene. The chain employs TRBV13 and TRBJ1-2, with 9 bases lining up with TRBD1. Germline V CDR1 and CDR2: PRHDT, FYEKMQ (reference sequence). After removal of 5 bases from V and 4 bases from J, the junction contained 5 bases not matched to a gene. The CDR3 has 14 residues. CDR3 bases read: TGTGCCAGCAGCGCACAGGGGGCAAGCTATGGC. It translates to CASSAQGASYG. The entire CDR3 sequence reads CASSAQGASYGYTF. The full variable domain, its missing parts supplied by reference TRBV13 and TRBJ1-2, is AAGVIQSPRHLIKEKRETATLKCYPIPRHDTVYWYQQGPGQDPQFLISFYEKMQSDKGSIPDRFSAQQFSDYHSELNMSSLELGDSALYFCASSAQGASYGYTFGSGTRLTVV.

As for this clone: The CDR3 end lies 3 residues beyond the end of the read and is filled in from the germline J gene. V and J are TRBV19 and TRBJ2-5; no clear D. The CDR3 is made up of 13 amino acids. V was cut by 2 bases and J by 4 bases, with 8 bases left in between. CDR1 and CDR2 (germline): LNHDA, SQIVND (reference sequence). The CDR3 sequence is CASSISYGETQYF. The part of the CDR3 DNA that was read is TGTGCCAGTAGTATAAGTTACGGAGAGACC.

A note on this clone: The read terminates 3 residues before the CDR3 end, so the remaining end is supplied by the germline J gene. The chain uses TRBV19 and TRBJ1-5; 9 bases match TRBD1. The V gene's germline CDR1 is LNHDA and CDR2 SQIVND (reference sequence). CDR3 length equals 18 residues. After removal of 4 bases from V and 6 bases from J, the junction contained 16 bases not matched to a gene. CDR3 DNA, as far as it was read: TGTGCCAGTAGTAAGGGGTTAGAGGACAGGGGCAGGGCTCAGCCC. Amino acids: CASSKGLEDRGRAQP. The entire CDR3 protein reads CASSKGLEDRGRAQPQHF.

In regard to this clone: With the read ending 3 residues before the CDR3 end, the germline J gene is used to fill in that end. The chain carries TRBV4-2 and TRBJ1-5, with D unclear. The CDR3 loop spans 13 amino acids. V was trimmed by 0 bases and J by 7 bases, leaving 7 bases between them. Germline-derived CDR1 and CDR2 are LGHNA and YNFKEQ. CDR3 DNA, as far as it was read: TGTGCCAGCAGCCAAGATCGGGGACAGCCC. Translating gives CASSQDRGQP. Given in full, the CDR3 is CASSQDRGQPQHF.

CDR3 DNA, as far as it was read: TGTGCCAGCAGTAAACGACAGGGTACACCC. Amino acids: CASSKRQGTP. The CDR3, in full, reads CASSKRQGTPLHF. The J gene is TRBJ1-6, the V gene TRBV3-1 (or the pseudogene TRBV3-2); TRBD1 agrees at 7 bases. The read falls 3 residues short of the CDR3 end, and the missing part is taken from the germline J gene. Germline trimming cut 6 bases from V and 11 bases from J; bases unmatched to any gene: 7. The CDR3 consists of 13 residues. CDR1 and CDR2 from the germline V gene are LGHDT and YNNKEL (reference sequence).

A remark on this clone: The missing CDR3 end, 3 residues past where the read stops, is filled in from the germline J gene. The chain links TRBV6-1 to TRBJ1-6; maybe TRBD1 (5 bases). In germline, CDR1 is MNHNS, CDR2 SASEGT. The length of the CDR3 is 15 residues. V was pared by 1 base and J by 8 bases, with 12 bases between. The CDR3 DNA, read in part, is TGTGCCAGCAGTGAAGGCAGGGTGGAGTATTCACCC. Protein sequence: CASSEGRVEYSP. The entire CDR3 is CASSEGRVEYSPLHF.

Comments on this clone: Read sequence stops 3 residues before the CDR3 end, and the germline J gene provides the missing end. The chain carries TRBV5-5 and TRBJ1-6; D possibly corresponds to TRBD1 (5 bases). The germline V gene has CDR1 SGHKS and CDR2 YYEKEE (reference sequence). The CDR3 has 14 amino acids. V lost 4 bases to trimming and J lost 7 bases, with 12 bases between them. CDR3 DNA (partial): TGTGCCAGCAGCACGTCGGGGGACAATTCACCC. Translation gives CASSTSGDNSP. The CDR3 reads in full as CASSTSGDNSPLHF.